The source of this T cell receptor (beta chain) is a study of blood T cell repertoires in COVID-19. Overall study: The origin of the acute and convalescent COVID-19 samples was the United States, Italy and Spain.

Participant age was roughly 18 to 95 years, and participants resided in 20 to 30 US areas. Per the germline V gene, CDR1 is MNHEY and CDR2 is SVGAGI. The V and J ends lost 6 bases and 0 bases respectively, with 4 bases between them. The CDR3 has 12 residues. Using immunoSEQ multiplex PCR, the repertoire was profiled, and TCRdb retains in-frame clones only, with some absent. The sample includes 80,000 to 130,000 clones, 65% to 90% of them seen just once. The rearrangement uses TRBV6-5 and TRBJ2-3; D gene ambiguous. The specimen sequenced was PBMCs or T cells enriched from blood (not recorded which). This clonotype originated in a woman in her 50s who had recovered from COVID-19. CDR3 residues: CASRSSTDTQYF. The CDR3 DNA reads TGTGCCAGCAGGAGTAGCACAGATACGCAGTATTTT.